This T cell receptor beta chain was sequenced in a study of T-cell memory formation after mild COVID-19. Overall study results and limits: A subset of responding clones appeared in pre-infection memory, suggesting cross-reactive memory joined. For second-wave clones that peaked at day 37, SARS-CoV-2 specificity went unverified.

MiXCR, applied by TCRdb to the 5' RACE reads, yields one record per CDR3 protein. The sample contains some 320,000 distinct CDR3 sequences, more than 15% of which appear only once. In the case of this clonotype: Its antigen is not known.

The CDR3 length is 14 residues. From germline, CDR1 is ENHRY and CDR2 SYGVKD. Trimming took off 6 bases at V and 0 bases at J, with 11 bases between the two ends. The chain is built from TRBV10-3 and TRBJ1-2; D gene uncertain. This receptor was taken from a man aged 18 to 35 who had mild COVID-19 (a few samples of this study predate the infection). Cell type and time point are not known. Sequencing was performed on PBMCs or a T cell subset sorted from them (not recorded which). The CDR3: CAISGVEANYGYTF. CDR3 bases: TGTGCCATCAGCGGCGTGGAGGCTAACTATGGCTACACCTTC.